These 22 T cell receptor beta chains share one sample of origin, sequenced in a study of T cell repertoires in cytomegalovirus infection. TCRdb processed the reads anew with MiXCR; each CDR3 protein has one entry. Among about 150,000 distinct CDR3 sequences listed, around 22% were seen once. Sequencing was performed on PBMCs. The origin of the receptors is a human donor in good health (CMV status not recorded). Some clones in this sample may be carry-over from other donors' samples.

Ten or more counts support this clonotype. V gene TRBV19 combines with J gene TRBJ1-2; D is undetermined. This CDR3 has 13 amino acids. Germline-derived CDR1 and CDR2 are LNHDA and SQIVND (reference sequence). The V end was cut by 3 bases, the J end by 6 bases, with 11 bases between. CDR3 coding DNA: TGTGCCAGTAGTATGATGGGCATGGATGGCTACACCTTC. It codes for CASSMMGMDGYTF.

This clonotype was seen many times. The chain carries TRBV6-2 or TRBV6-3 and TRBJ2-2, with a possible D match to TRBD1 (5 bases). Deletions cut 0 bases from V and 6 bases from J, with 14 bases between. The CDR3 totals 16 residues. Germline CDR1 reads MNHEY; CDR2 reads SVGEGT. In DNA, the CDR3 is TGTGCCAGCAGTTACTCGTCCGCAGGGCTGGCCGGGGAGCTGTTTTTT. Encoded protein: CASSYSSAGLAGELFF.

The chain has TRBV7-9 and TRBJ2-7; D is unclear. V lost 3 bases and J 5 bases, leaving 11 bases between the germline ends. The CDR3 spans 13 residues. CDR1 is SEHNR, CDR2 FQNEAQ, per germline (reference sequence). The CDR3 DNA reads as TGTGCCAGCAGCTTCCCCGCCGGCGACGAGCAGTACTTC. Protein product: CASSFPAGDEQYF.

This clonotype was found a few times. The chain has TRBV11-1 and TRBJ1-1; unclear D gene. Trimming shortened V by 1 base and J by 1 base, and 10 bases separated the two germline ends. CDR3 length: 15 amino acids. The germline V gene has CDR1 SGHAT and CDR2 FQDESV (reference sequence). The chain's CDR3 is CASSLGPTGNTEAFF. The CDR3 DNA reads TGTGCCAGCAGCTTAGGCCCCACCGGGAACACTGAAGCTTTCTTT.

The chain has TRBV7-3 and TRBJ2-3; no clear D. The ends were cut back, 2 bases at V and 3 bases at J, with 6 bases in the middle. The CDR3 length is 13 residues. Germline V gene sequence: CDR1 SGHTA, CDR2 FQGTGA. The CDR3 region is CASSLSPTDTQYF. In nucleotides, the CDR3 is TGTGCCAGCAGCTTATCGCCAACAGATACGCAGTATTTT.

The chain combines TRBV28 with TRBJ1-4; perhaps TRBD1 as D (5 bases). V was trimmed by 7 bases and J by 6 bases, leaving 18 bases between them. There are 15 residues in the CDR3. Germline-derived CDR1 and CDR2 are MDHEN and SYDVKM. The CDR3 reads CASIPEPGRYEKLFF. CDR3 nucleotides: TGTGCCAGCATCCCCGAACCAGGGAGGTATGAAAAACTGTTTTTT.

V usage is TRBV24-1 and J usage is TRBJ2-2; D might be TRBD2 (5 bases). Trimming took 3 bases from V and 6 from J, leaving 13 bases between them. This CDR3 has 15 residues. Germline V gives CDR1 KGHDR, CDR2 SFDVKD. The CDR3 DNA reads TGTGCCACCAGTGATCACGGGATTCGTGCCGGGGAGCTGTTTTTT. Translating it yields CATSDHGIRAGELFF.

In its sample, this clonotype was seen once. A read error may be the cause here, since a much bigger clone is one base away. The chain couples TRBV6-6 to TRBJ2-5, with D possibly being TRBD1 (5 bases). Trimming took off 2 bases at V and 1 base at J, with 5 bases between the two ends. This CDR3 contains 13 residues. From germline, CDR1 is MNHNY and CDR2 SVGAGI (reference sequence). The CDR3 reads CASSYRGQETQYF. The CDR3 region has the DNA TGTGCCAGCAGTTACAGGGGCCAAGAGACCCAGTACTTC.

The J gene is TRBJ2-7, the V gene TRBV20-1; 11 bases align to TRBD2. Germline V gene sequence: CDR1 DFQATT, CDR2 SNEGSKA (reference sequence). The CDR3 is 16 residues long. With V trimmed by 1 base and J by 0 bases, 5 bases remained unmatched. CDR3: CSARVPGTSGSYEQYF. Written as DNA, the CDR3 is TGCAGTGCTAGAGTACCCGGGACTAGCGGCTCCTACGAGCAGTACTTC.

This clonotype has a handful of counts. The junction differs from germline at one of its ends, possibly a read error. This chain links TRBV7-7 with TRBJ2-5; TRBD2 might be the D (6 bases). This CDR3 is built from 15 residues. The germline CDR1 and CDR2 sequences are SSHAT and FNYEAQ (reference sequence). Here the CDR3 reads CASSLAVAPQETQYF. CDR3 coding DNA: TGTGCTAGCAGCTTAGCGGTGGCCCCTCAAGAGACCCAGTACTTC.

This clonotype was observed many times. This chain uses TRBV7-8 with TRBJ1-4; D possibly corresponds to TRBD1 (6 bases). The CDR3 has 14 amino acids. Trimming removed 2 bases at V and 8 bases at J, with 12 bases between. Germline CDR1 is SGHVS and CDR2 is FQNEAQ. CDR3 region: CASSLYGGGEKLFF. Written as DNA, the CDR3 is TGTGCCAGCAGCTTATACGGGGGGGGCGAAAAACTGTTTTTT.

This clonotype was detected many times. The gene calls are TRBV28 and TRBJ2-7; no clear D gene. The V end was cut by 1 base, the J end by 7 bases, with 17 bases between. CDR3 length: 15 residues. In germline, CDR1 is MDHEN, CDR2 SYDVKM. In DNA form, the CDR3 reads TGTGCCAGCAGTTTATACTCAACCACATCGGAGGAGCAGTACTTC. Translation: CASSLYSTTSEEQYF.

This clonotype was picked up a small number of times. This chain joins TRBV11-2 and TRBJ1-2; no reliable D call. Germline values: CDR1 SGHAT, CDR2 FQNNGV. CDR3 length: 13 amino acids. V was trimmed by 4 bases and J by 0 bases, leaving 6 bases between them. The CDR3 spells CASSSQANYGYTF. The CDR3 DNA follows: TGTGCCAGCAGCTCCCAAGCTAACTATGGCTACACCTTC.

The genes are TRBV20-1 and TRBJ2-1; D is ambiguous. The V end was cut by 1 base, the J end by 1 base, with 17 bases between. The CDR3 loop spans 17 amino acids. CDR1 and CDR2 from the germline V gene are DFQATT and SNEGSKA (reference sequence). CDR3 in DNA: TGCAGTGCTAGAGGGTTCAGCCTCGGGCAGTCCTACAATGAGCAGTTCTTC. Its translation: CSARGFSLGQSYNEQFF.

This chain links TRBV30 with TRBJ1-6, with TRBD1 matching over 7 bases. The CDR3 runs 13 residues. The J segment lost 5 bases and the V segment lost 5 bases, leaving 3 bases of the junction unmatched. Germline CDR1 GTSNPN, CDR2 SVGIG (reference sequence). In DNA form, the CDR3 reads TGTGCCTGGGCCGGGACAGATAATTCACCCCTCCACTTT. Translated, it gives CAWAGTDNSPLHF.

The chain has TRBV5-6 and TRBJ2-1; no clear D. V shed 0 bases and J shed 5 bases, with 9 bases lying between them. The germline V gene encodes CDR1 SGHDT and CDR2 YYEEEE. The CDR3 runs to 14 residues. This CDR3 reads CASSLGQTHNEQFF. CDR3 bases: TGTGCCAGCAGCTTGGGCCAGACACACAATGAGCAGTTCTTC.

The V and J genes are TRBV7-9 and TRBJ2-2; 9 bases are shared with TRBD1. The germline gives CDR1 SEHNR, CDR2 FQNEAQ (reference sequence). The CDR3 has 16 residues. V shed 5 bases and J 6 bases; nucleotides not matched to a gene: 10. This chain's CDR3 is CASSPRDREASGELFF. The CDR3 nucleotides are TGTGCCAGCAGCCCCCGGGACAGGGAGGCGTCCGGGGAGCTGTTTTTT.

This clonotype was seen only once. The rearrangement links TRBV20-1 to TRBJ2-7; TRBD2 matches at 9 bases. V shed 0 bases and J 7 bases; nucleotides not matched to a gene: 10. This CDR3 spans 15 amino acids. CDR1 is DFQATT and CDR2 is SNEGSKA in the germline V gene (reference sequence). CDR3 region: CSARDHASGVREQYF. The CDR3 bases are TGCAGTGCTAGAGATCACGCTAGCGGGGTTCGGGAGCAGTACTTC.

This clonotype was counted only a few times. This chain connects TRBV2 to TRBJ2-5; D is unclear. V was trimmed by 7 bases and J by 2 bases, leaving 14 bases between them. Germline V gene sequence: CDR1 SNHLY, CDR2 FYNNEI. The CDR3 has 14 residues. CDR3 in DNA: TGTGCCAGCACCCCTTTGACAACTCAAGAGACCCAGTACTTC. Encoded protein: CASTPLTTQETQYF.

This chain connects TRBV11-1 to TRBJ1-2; D call uncertain. CDR3 length equals 14 residues. V lost 5 bases and J lost 0, with 10 bases in between. Germline-derived CDR1 and CDR2 are SGHAT and FQDESV (reference sequence). CDR3 sequence: CASSQQSPNYGYTF. CDR3 nucleotides: TGTGCCAGCAGCCAACAGTCTCCTAACTATGGCTACACCTTC.

This clonotype has ten or more counts. The chain couples TRBV12-3 or TRBV12-4 to TRBJ2-1; possible D gene TRBD1, 5 bases. V gave up 1 base and J gave up 12 bases, with 7 bases separating them. This CDR3 is built from 11 residues. The CDR3 reads CASSLGQGQFF. The DNA of the CDR3 is TGTGCCAGCAGTTTAGGGCAGGGGCAGTTCTTC.

The sample holds a few counts of this clonotype. The chain joins TRBV28 to TRBJ1-5; tentatively, D is TRBD1 (6 bases). Trimming removed 6 bases from V and 9 bases from J, with 21 bases in between. CDR1 is MDHEN and CDR2 is SYDVKM in the germline V gene. The CDR3 is 15 amino acids. This chain's CDR3 is CASSHGQLAVSPQHF. CDR3 nucleotide sequence: TGTGCCAGCAGCCACGGACAGTTAGCAGTTTCGCCCCAGCATTTT.